What follows are 25 T cell receptor beta chains derived from one specimen sequenced in a study of cytomegalovirus exposure and HLA in healthy donors. PCR used 60 Vbeta primers and 13 Jbeta primers. The assay was immunoSEQ multiplex PCR, and TCRdb's table has in-frame clones only and misses some. The data show over 150,000 clones, approximately 80% seen once. Sequenced sample: PBMCs. The receptors stem from a young man in good health and CMV-seropositive.

Worth noting for this clone: The junction differs from germline at one of its ends, possibly a read error. Written as DNA, the CDR3 is TGTTCCAGCAGCCCCTTTGCGGGAGGGATCGACAATGAGCAGTTCTTC. Translation: CSSSPFAGGIDNEQFF. The V gene is TRBV7-9, the J gene TRBJ2-1, with 9 bases lining up with TRBD2. This CDR3 region has 16 residues. Germline CDR1 SEHNR, CDR2 FQNEAQ (reference sequence).

In this sample, this clone turned up a few times. The J gene is TRBJ1-2, the V gene TRBV27; tentative D call: TRBD1 (5 bases). The CDR3 spans 13 residues. V was trimmed by 4 bases and J by 9 bases, leaving 15 bases between them. Germline V CDR1 and CDR2: MNHEY, SMNVEV (reference sequence). CDR3 nucleotides: TGTGCCAGCAGTTCCAGGACACGGTCTAGCTACACCTTC. It translates to CASSSRTRSSYTF.

The chain is built from TRBV2 and TRBJ2-2; tentatively, D is TRBD1 (6 bases). This CDR3 region has 14 residues. Trimming pared 6 bases from V and 5 bases from J, leaving 13 bases between. Germline lookup yields CDR1 SNHLY and CDR2 FYNNEI. The CDR3 bases are TGTGCCAGCAGGCAGGGGATTGGTACCGGGGAGCTGTTTTTT. Its translation: CASRQGIGTGELFF.

The chain uses TRBV29-1 and TRBJ1-1; D remains ambiguous. The CDR3 covers 13 residues. The germline V and J ends were trimmed by 0 bases and 2 bases, with 7 bases remaining between them. Germline assignment: CDR1 SQVTM and CDR2 ANQGSEA. The CDR3 region is CSVEERANTEAFF. The CDR3 nucleotides read TGCAGCGTTGAAGAGAGGGCCAACACTGAAGCTTTCTTT.

The table lists this clone with a few counts. V usage is TRBV6-5 and J usage is TRBJ1-6, with 7 bases lining up with TRBD1. V was pared by 6 bases and J by 7 bases, with 6 bases of the junction left unmatched. CDR1 and CDR2 from the germline V gene are MNHEY and SVGAGI. This CDR3 is built from 14 residues. CDR3 residues: CASRYRGRNSPLHF. CDR3 bases: TGTGCCAGCAGATACAGGGGTCGCAATTCACCCCTCCACTTT.

J is TRBJ1-1 and V is TRBV28; D gene ambiguous. The CDR3 is made up of 15 amino acids. The germline V and J ends were trimmed by 3 bases and 1 base, with 12 bases remaining between them. Per the germline V gene, CDR1 is MDHEN and CDR2 is SYDVKM. The CDR3 is CASSFSSNWNTEAFF. The DNA for the CDR3 is TGTGCCAGCAGTTTCTCAAGCAACTGGAACACTGAAGCTTTCTTT.

V and J are TRBV7-9 and TRBJ2-3; TRBD2 aligns across 10 bases. The CDR3 has 15 residues. The trim removed 5 bases at V and 5 bases at J, leaving 7 bases unmatched. Germline lookup yields CDR1 SEHNR and CDR2 FQNEAQ (reference sequence). For the CDR3, the DNA is TGTGCCAGCAGCCGTTTAGCGGGAGGACAAGATACGCAGTATTTT. It codes for CASSRLAGGQDTQYF.

This rearrangement joins TRBV30 to TRBJ2-7, with 7 positions matching TRBD1. Germline loops: CDR1 GTSNPN, CDR2 SVGIG (reference sequence). The CDR3 runs to 11 residues. V trimming: 7 bases; J trimming: 2 bases; junction bases outside the gene matches: 2. The CDR3 bases are TGTGCCTCCGGGACAGCCTACGAGCAGTACTTC. Protein product: CASGTAYEQYF.

This chain uses TRBV29-1 with TRBJ2-3; 7 bases fit TRBD1. The CDR3 runs to 15 residues. The V gene's germline CDR1 is SQVTM and CDR2 ANQGSEA. Trimming cost V 6 bases and J 0 bases; bases outside gene matches: 9. The CDR3 DNA sequence: TGCAGCGTAGGGTACAGGGGCTCTAGCACAGATACGCAGTATTTT. This gives the protein CSVGYRGSSTDTQYF.

The chain is built from TRBV29-1 and TRBJ1-1; maybe TRBD1 (6 bases). CDR1 is SQVTM and CDR2 is ANQGSEA in the germline V gene. The V gene lost 6 bases and the J gene lost 3 bases, with 14 bases spanning the gap. The CDR3 totals 13 residues. The CDR3 region is CSVADDRYTEAFF. The CDR3 DNA reads TGCAGCGTGGCCGATGACAGGTACACTGAAGCTTTCTTT.

The chain employs TRBV29-1 and TRBJ1-2; 7 positions agree with TRBD1. The CDR3 contains 11 residues. The germline CDR1 and CDR2 sequences are SQVTM and ANQGSEA. V shed 2 bases, J shed 14 bases, and the junction held 8 bases outside the gene matches. The CDR3 nucleotides read TGCAGCGTTGAATATTATTCGGACAGGACCTTC. Translating it yields CSVEYYSDRTF.

This clone was seen a handful of times. The chain is built from TRBV13 and TRBJ2-7; 10 positions match TRBD2. This CDR3 has 16 residues. V lost 1 base, J lost 5 bases, and 8 bases stayed unmatched. The V gene's germline CDR1 is PRHDT and CDR2 FYEKMQ (reference sequence). CDR3 residues: CASSLEGLAGVDEQYF. The CDR3 bases are TGTGCCAGCAGCTTAGAGGGTCTAGCGGGAGTTGACGAGCAGTACTTC.

The CDR3 loop is CASKLALHTDTQYF. CDR3 in DNA: TGTGCCAGTAAACTAGCGCTCCACACAGATACGCAGTATTTT. The chain combines TRBV19 with TRBJ2-3; 7 bases fit TRBD2. V was clipped by 7 bases and J by 2 bases; unmatched bases: 6. The CDR3 contains 14 residues. Germline assignment: CDR1 LNHDA and CDR2 SQIVND (reference sequence).

The chain carries TRBV18 and TRBJ1-5; tentatively, D is TRBD1 (5 bases). CDR1 is KGHSH and CDR2 is LQKENI in the germline V gene. The CDR3 covers 13 residues. V gave up 8 bases and J gave up 3 bases, with 11 bases separating them. The CDR3 is CASATEFNQPQHF. CDR3 DNA: TGTGCCAGCGCGACAGAATTCAATCAGCCCCAGCATTTT.

In this sample, this clone turned up a few times. V is TRBV5-1 and J is TRBJ1-2; the D is unclear. The CDR3 covers 15 residues. Per the germline V gene, CDR1 is SGHRS and CDR2 is YFSETQ. V lost 0 bases to trimming and J lost 0 bases, with 9 bases between them. CDR3 DNA sequence: TGCGCCAGCAGCTTGGGTATGACAACTAACTATGGCTACACCTTC. Translating gives CASSLGMTTNYGYTF.

The chain is built from TRBV21-1 and TRBJ1-4. TRBV21-1 is an annotated pseudogene. The CDR3 sequence is 20 residues long. CDR3 region: CASSEGAFYGRPARDEKLFF. CDR3 nucleotides: TGTGCCAGCAGCGAAGGGGCCTTTTATGGTAGACCCGCGCGGGATGAAAAACTGTTTTTT.

The chain joins TRBV5-1 to TRBJ2-7; possibly TRBD1 for D (5 bases). Germline V lookup: CDR1 SGHRS, CDR2 YFSETQ. V was shortened by 2 bases and J by 2 bases, with 14 bases between the two germline ends. The CDR3 runs 15 residues. This chain's CDR3 is CASSFSAGPAYEQYF. For the CDR3, the DNA is TGCGCCAGCAGCTTCTCGGCAGGGCCAGCCTACGAGCAGTACTTC.

The V and J genes are TRBV7-2 and TRBJ2-7; the match to TRBD1 covers 7 bases. From germline, CDR1 is SGHTA and CDR2 FQGNSA. The CDR3 is made up of 13 amino acids. Trimming at V came to 0 bases and at J to 11 bases, leaving 7 bases not matched to a gene. The CDR3 DNA follows: TGTGCCAGCAGCTTAGCAGACGAGACAGGGAAGTACTTC. Its protein product is CASSLADETGKYF.

The chain couples TRBV4-1 to TRBJ2-7, with 8 nucleotides matching TRBD2. Trimming at V came to 1 base and at J to 3 bases, leaving 8 bases not matched to a gene. The germline V gene has CDR1 MGHRA and CDR2 YSYEKL. The CDR3 contains 16 residues. This CDR3 reads CASSQVAGPTHYEQYF. As DNA, the CDR3 is TGCGCCAGCAGCCAAGTAGCGGGACCCACCCACTACGAGCAGTACTTC.

J is TRBJ2-7 and V is TRBV6-4, with a tentative D call TRBD2 (6 bases). The CDR3 has 13 amino acids. Germline lookup yields CDR1 MRHNA and CDR2 SNTAGT. V lost 4 bases, J lost 8 bases, and 15 bases lay in between. The CDR3 DNA follows: TGTGCCAGCAGTGTAGGCGACGGGGGACAGCAGTACTTC. It yields the protein CASSVGDGGQQYF.

The chain employs TRBV4-1 and TRBJ2-3, with 8 nucleotides matching TRBD1. Looked up from germline, CDR1 is MGHRA and CDR2 is YSYEKL. The ends lost 4 bases at V and 1 base at J; junction bases unmatched: 10. The CDR3 is 17 residues long. The DNA of the CDR3 is TGCGCCAGCAGCCCTCTTAGAGCGACAGGGGGCACAGATACGCAGTATTTT. Its protein is CASSPLRATGGTDTQYF.

V and J are TRBV7-2 and TRBJ1-3, with D perhaps matching TRBD1 (5 bases). Between the trimmed V and J ends, which lost 3 bases and 4 bases, there was a span of 10 bases. Looked up from germline, CDR1 is SGHTA and CDR2 is FQGNSA. The length of the CDR3 is 14 residues. In DNA, the CDR3 is TGTGCCAGCAGCTTCCAGGGAGGCGGAAACACCATATATTTT. It encodes CASSFQGGGNTIYF. The variable domain in full, with the rest retrieved from reference TRBV7-2 and TRBJ1-3, is GAGVSQSPSNKVTEKGKDVELRCDPISGHTALYWYRQSLGQGLEFLIYFQGNSAPDKSGLPSDRFSAERTGGSVSTLTIQRTQQEDSAVYLCASSFQGGGNTIYFGEGSWLTVV.

V gene TRBV2 combines with J gene TRBJ1-1; 7 bases agree with TRBD1. Trimming cost V 6 bases and J 1 base; bases outside gene matches: 8. CDR1 and CDR2 (germline): SNHLY, FYNNEI. This CDR3 contains 15 residues. CDR3 in amino acids: CASRASGQRNTEAFF. Here the CDR3 DNA reads TGTGCCAGCAGAGCATCGGGACAGAGGAACACTGAAGCTTTCTTT. The full variable domain, with the rest looked up from reference TRBV2 and TRBJ1-1, is EPEVTQTPSHQVTQMGQEVILRCVPISNHLYFYWYRQILGQKVEFLVSFYNNEISEKSEIFDDQFSVERPDGSNFTLKIRSTKLEDSAMYFCASRASGQRNTEAFFGQGTRLTVV.

This chain joins TRBV5-4 and TRBJ1-6, with a possible D match to TRBD1 (5 bases). Between the trimmed V and J ends, which lost 4 bases and 7 bases, there was a span of 15 bases. Germline V gene sequence: CDR1 SGHNT, CDR2 YYREEE (reference sequence). The CDR3 covers 15 residues. The CDR3 is CASSRDSTLNSPLHF. CDR3 DNA sequence: TGTGCCAGCAGCCGCGACAGCACTCTAAATTCACCCCTCCACTTT.

V gene TRBV6-5 combines with J gene TRBJ1-2, with 8 bases matching TRBD1. CDR1 and CDR2 (germline): MNHEY, SVGAGI. This CDR3 has 13 residues. J lost 8 bases, V lost 7 bases, and 9 bases had no gene match. CDR3 coding DNA: TGTGCCAGCACGGGCAGGGGGCAGGAGGGCTACACCTTC. Its translation: CASTGRGQEGYTF.